This T cell receptor (beta chain) emerged from a study of blood T cell repertoires in COVID-19. Whole-study context: From the United States, Italy and Spain came samples of acute and convalescent COVID-19. From T cells, B-cell-depleted T cells, or PBMCs came the material, which was cDNA or gDNA.

Per the study methods: Estimates of nucleated cell counts were drawn from the amplification of reference gene primers. Sequencing was performed with immunoSEQ multiplex PCR; in TCRdb, only in-frame clones are kept and a portion is missing. The DNA was the basis for D and trimming; V, J and clone size are from that table. Among approximately 51,000 clones, around 87% were seen once, and the ten largest hold 5%. Germline CDR1 reads LNHNV; CDR2 reads YYDKDF (reference sequence). V lost 5 bases, J lost 3 bases, and 27 bases stayed unmatched. The CDR3 runs to 22 residues. Source material: peripheral blood. The sequence was collected from a man in his forties with active COVID-19. The genes are TRBV15 and TRBJ2-2; 7 bases are shared with TRBD2. The CDR3 loop reads CATSGPSIGLGREWGYTGELFF. As DNA, the CDR3 is TGTGCCACCAGCGGACCGTCGATTGGACTAGGGCGGGAGTGGGGCTACACCGGGGAGCTGTTTTTT.